One sample yielded the 7 T cell receptor beta chains listed below, sequenced in a study of T cell changes during pregnancy in multiple sclerosis. Profiled with immunoSEQ multiplex PCR; TCRdb holds only in-frame clones, not every one. The data contain some 120,000 clones, approximately 96% of them singletons. Material: peripheral blood, obtained after pregnancy. Receptors originate from a female donor with multiple sclerosis, enrolled in a pregnancy study.

J is TRBJ2-7 and V is TRBV27, with 8 bases lining up with TRBD1. V gave up 6 bases and J gave up 2 bases; unmatched junction bases: 9. Germline CDR1 is MNHEY and CDR2 is SMNVEV (reference sequence). The CDR3 is 15 amino acids. The DNA for the CDR3 is TGTGCCAGCAGAGACAGGGGACAGGCCGCCTACGAGCAGTACTTC. Translating gives CASRDRGQAAYEQYF.

The chain links TRBV19 to TRBJ2-2; 9 bases align to TRBD1. CDR1 and CDR2 (germline): LNHDA, SQIVND (reference sequence). The CDR3 length is 15 residues. The junction had 8 bases not matched to a gene; V was cut back by 4 bases and J by 8 bases. Here the CDR3 DNA reads TGTGCCAGTAGTACTCGGACAGGGGCGCCGGGGGAGCTGTTTTTT. Protein sequence: CASSTRTGAPGELFF. Together with reference TRBV19 and TRBJ2-2, the CDR3 gives the full variable domain: DGGITQSPKYLFRKEGQNVTLSCEQNLNHDAMYWYRQDPGQGLRLIYYSQIVNDFQKGDIAEGYSVSREKKESFPLTVTSAQKNPTAFYLCASSTRTGAPGELFFGEGSRLTVL.

The CDR3 sequence is CASSLLADKNEKLFF. DNA for the CDR3: TGCGCCAGCAGCTTACTAGCGGACAAAAATGAAAAACTGTTTTTT. V usage is TRBV5-1 and J usage is TRBJ1-4; tentative D call: TRBD1 (5 bases). In germline, CDR1 is SGHRS, CDR2 YFSETQ. V dropped 2 bases and J dropped 5 bases, with 13 bases sitting between them. The CDR3 contains 15 residues.

V is TRBV10-3 and J is TRBJ2-3; 8 bases match TRBD2. Germline trimming cut 6 bases from V and 3 bases from J; bases unmatched to any gene: 14. Germline-derived CDR1 and CDR2 are ENHRY and SYGVKD. This CDR3 spans 17 amino acids. The CDR3 sequence is CAISGKAGEGRTDTQYF. CDR3 nucleotide sequence: TGTGCCATCAGCGGCAAAGCGGGAGAGGGGCGTACAGATACGCAGTATTTT.

Only a few counts were recorded for this clone. The V and J genes are TRBV11-2 and TRBJ2-1, with D maybe TRBD2 (5 bases). The CDR3 covers 16 residues. V was clipped by 8 bases and J by 10 bases, with 27 bases between them. Germline CDR1 reads SGHAT; CDR2 reads FQNNGV. The chain's CDR3 is CASRPLRGGNVLEQFF. CDR3 coding DNA: TGTGCCAGCCGACCCCTCCGAGGAGGAAATGTCTTGGAGCAGTTCTTC.

In this sample, this clone turned up once. V gene TRBV6-5 combines with J gene TRBJ2-7; 11 bases match TRBD1. The V gene's germline CDR1 is MNHEY and CDR2 SVGAGI. The CDR3 length is 13 residues. V shed 6 bases, J shed 4 bases, and the junction held 2 bases outside the gene matches. The CDR3 loop is CASRRDRGYEQYF. CDR3 nucleotide sequence: TGTGCCAGCAGACGGGACAGGGGGTACGAGCAGTACTTC.

The chain employs TRBV29-1 and TRBJ2-1, with TRBD2 matching over 9 bases. The junction had 17 bases not matched to a gene; V was cut back by 8 bases and J by 9 bases. The germline V gene has CDR1 SQVTM and CDR2 ANQGSEA. CDR3 length: 15 residues. CDR3 nucleotides: TGCAGCTCTACCGCCGGACTAGCGACCGAAGGTGAGCAGTTCTTC. This encodes CSSTAGLATEGEQFF.